This TCR beta chain was captured by sequencing in a study of T-cell reconstitution after alpha-beta-depleted transplantation in children. Notes on the study in general: After one year, T-cell counts and TCRbeta diversity mostly came from new T cells. At day 60, the high TCRbeta diversity found in some patients originated from recipient T cells and thymic progenitors that had survived. Several hundred rapidly expanded clones from non-depleted graft cells reportedly supplied alpha-beta T cells about two months post-transplant.

A TCRbeta library incorporating unique molecular identifiers was prepared. TCRdb re-called the PCR reads through MiXCR, storing one row per CDR3 protein. The data show about 200,000 distinct CDR3 sequences, around 7% seen once. Comments on this clonotype: Its target is not known.

This TCR was sampled from a boy younger than 10 with acute lymphoblastic leukemia, due to receive a stem cell transplant. The material was PBMCs, obtained before TCRalphabeta/CD19-depleted stem cell transplant.

The CDR3 DNA is TGTGCCAGCAGCTTAGCGTTCAAAAACATTCAGTACTTC. This gives the protein CASSLAFKNIQYF. V is TRBV7-9 and J is TRBJ2-4, with D unresolved. CDR1 is SEHNR, CDR2 FQNEAQ, per germline (reference sequence). The CDR3 covers 13 residues. Trimming removed 0 bases at V and 3 bases at J, with 3 bases between.